The table lists the clone carrying this T cell receptor beta chain with a few counts. The data are from a study of T cells in Graves' hyperthyroidism and ophthalmopathy. It was RNA transcripts that yielded the amplified TCR beta CDR3 regions. The HTBI primer set served for first-round RT-PCR of the TCR CDR3. MiXCR, applied by TCRdb to the multiplex PCR reads, yields one record per CDR3 protein. Found here are a few hundred thousand distinct CDR3 sequences, roughly 15% of them singletons; the top ten hold about 21%. In germline, CDR1 is KGHDR, CDR2 SFDVKD. Trimming left V 9 bases short and J 1 base short, with 10 bases between. The CDR3 loop spans 13 amino acids.

This chain uses TRBV24-1 with TRBJ2-3; no firm D call. The receptor's source is a woman aged 55-70 years with Graves' ophthalmopathy. Sequenced sample: blood. The DNA of the CDR3 is TGTGCCACCCCCAGCGCCGGCACAGATACGCAGTATTTT. As protein: CATPSAGTDTQYF.